A selection of T cell receptor beta chains follows, all from one sample in a study of shared clonotypes between healthy human individuals. TCRdb keeps only in-frame clones here, not all; method: immunoSEQ multiplex PCR. The profile shows around 2,000,000 clones, 85% to 95% of them singletons. Material for sequencing was naive CD4+ T cells sorted from blood. The receptor source for this set is a young man in good health. CDR3s include the opening cysteine and the closing phenylalanine or tryptophan. The D gene is left open where the match is weak. Not all rows give a size; the values are once, few, many and, for expanded clones, a class.

d_call clone_size j_call v_call cdr3_aa cdr3_nt
TRBD1 NA TRBJ2-5 TRBV28 CASSDQQGAQYF TGTGCCAGCAGTGACCAACAGGGGGCCCAGTACTTC
NA NA TRBJ2-7 TRBV29-1 CSVVFLKGRYEQYF TGCAGCGTTGTTTTTTTGAAGGGGCGCTACGAGCAGTACTTC
NA NA TRBJ2-7 TRBV30 CAWTHVSDEQYF TGTGCCTGGACCCACGTATCCGACGAGCAGTACTTC
TRBD1 NA TRBJ1-5 TRBV28 CASSSRDRGIQPQHF TGTGCCAGCAGTTCCCGGGACAGGGGAATTCAGCCCCAGCATTTT
NA NA TRBJ1-1 TRBV10-1 CASSEPGNTEAFF TGCGCCAGCAGCGAGCCGGGGAACACTGAAGCTTTCTTT
NA NA TRBJ1-4 TRBV5-5 CASSLDPTSTELFF TGTGCCAGCAGCTTGGACCCAACCTCTACGGAACTGTTTTTT
TRBD1 once TRBJ1-2 TRBV9 CASSARGTGRYGYTF TGTGCCAGCAGCGCTAGAGGGACAGGGCGCTATGGCTACACCTTC
TRBD1 NA TRBJ1-6 TRBV19 CASSGDRAPLHF TGTGCCAGTAGTGGGGACAGGGCACCCCTCCACTTT
TRBD2 NA TRBJ2-2 TRBV29-1 CSVSGGSDTGELFF TGCAGCGTTAGCGGGGGGTCGGACACCGGGGAGCTGTTTTTT
NA NA TRBJ2-2 TRBV9 CASSGLGSSGELFF TGTGCCAGCAGCGGCCTAGGTAGCTCCGGGGAGCTGTTTTTT
NA NA TRBJ2-5 TRBV29-1 CSVRGRWEETQYF TGCAGCGTTAGGGGACGTTGGGAAGAGACCCAGTACTTC
NA NA TRBJ2-7 TRBV7-9 CASSPYLHEQYF TGTGCCAGCAGCCCTTATCTACACGAGCAGTACTTC
NA NA TRBJ1-3 TRBV30 CAWRVHSGNTIYF TGTGCCTGGAGGGTGCACTCTGGAAACACCATATATTTT
TRBD1 NA TRBJ2-3 TRBV10-1 CASSPGQGSTDTQYF TGCGCCAGCAGTCCGGGACAGGGAAGCACAGATACGCAGTATTTT
TRBD2 NA TRBJ2-3 TRBV30 CAWSVGLAASTDTQYF TGTGCCTGGAGTGTAGGACTAGCGGCTAGCACAGATACGCAGTATTTT
TRBD2 NA TRBJ2-7 TRBV18 CASSPGTRTYEQYF TGTGCCAGCTCACCTGGGACTAGAACCTACGAGCAGTACTTC
TRBD1 NA TRBJ1-6 TRBV6-5 CASSYSGQGADSPLHF TGTGCCAGCAGTTATTCAGGCCAGGGGGCAGATTCACCCCTCCACTTT
NA once TRBJ1-5 TRBV10-1 CASTLDREREENQPQHF TGCGCCAGCACCCTCGACCGCGAGAGAGAGGAGAATCAGCCCCAGCATTTT
TRBD1 NA TRBJ2-3 TRBV18 CASSPLSTGSDTQYF TGTGCCAGCTCACCACTCTCGACAGGGTCAGATACGCAGTATTTT
TRBD1 NA TRBJ2-7 TRBV19 CASSSRDRGREQYF TGTGCCAGTAGTAGCCGGGACAGGGGGCGCGAGCAGTACTTC
TRBD1 NA TRBJ1-2 TRBV6-5 CASSSTGGVYGYTF TGTGCCAGCAGTTCCACAGGGGGCGTCTATGGCTACACCTTC
NA once TRBJ2-7 TRBV27 CASSRSGLYEQYF TGTGCCAGCAGTCGATCAGGTTTATACGAGCAGTACTTC
TRBD1 NA TRBJ1-1 TRBV5-1 CASSQIPGGINTEAFF TGCGCCAGCAGCCAAATCCCAGGGGGAATAAACACTGAAGCTTTCTTT
NA once TRBJ1-5 TRBV6-5 CASRRGAENQPQHF TGTGCCAGCAGACGGGGGGCTGAAAATCAGCCCCAGCATTTT
NA NA TRBJ2-7 TRBV7-8 CASNLGTLTSYEQYF TGTGCCAGCAACTTAGGGACCTTAACCTCCTACGAGCAGTACTTC
NA NA TRBJ2-7 TRBV11-3 CASSLGAGNYEQYF TGTGCCAGCAGCTTAGGGGCCGGCAATTACGAGCAGTACTTC
TRBD1 NA TRBJ1-6 TRBV5-1 CASSGQGKSPLHF TGCGCCAGCTCGGGACAGGGGAAATCACCCCTCCACTTT
NA once TRBJ2-5 TRBV10-3 CAISESSWETQYF TGTGCCATCAGTGAGTCGAGCTGGGAGACCCAGTACTTC
NA NA TRBJ2-5 TRBV14 CASSQELQETQYF TGTGCCAGCAGCCAGGAGCTTCAAGAGACCCAGTACTTC
NA once TRBJ2-2 TRBV10-3 CAISDRPPNTGELFF TGTGCCATCAGTGATCGTCCGCCGAACACCGGGGAGCTGTTTTTT
NA NA TRBJ1-2 TRBV28 CASSVQGNYGYTF TGTGCCAGCAGCGTACAGGGAAACTATGGCTACACCTTC
TRBD2 NA TRBJ2-3 TRBV2 CATSLRGATTDTQYF TGTGCCACGTCCCTGCGGGGGGCCACCACAGATACGCAGTATTTT
TRBD1 NA TRBJ1-5 TRBV6-1 CASSWDSLSNQPQHF TGTGCCAGCAGTTGGGACAGTCTTAGCAATCAGCCCCAGCATTTT
TRBD1 NA TRBJ1-1 TRBV7-9 CASSSDREGDTEAFF TGTGCCAGCAGCTCCGACAGGGAGGGTGACACTGAAGCTTTCTTT
NA few TRBJ2-1 TRBV5-1 CASSLDLSGSNYNEQFF TGCGCCAGCAGCTTGGATTTGTCAGGGAGCAACTACAATGAGCAGTTCTTC
NA many TRBJ1-2 TRBV10-3 CAISESIGELRGYTF TGTGCCATCAGTGAGTCAATAGGGGAGTTGAGGGGCTACACCTTC
NA NA TRBJ2-4 TRBV9 CASSVDPTINGIQYF TGTGCCAGCAGCGTAGACCCGACTATAAACGGCATTCAGTACTTC
NA NA TRBJ2-1 TRBV6-5 CASSLPGQAYNEQFF TGTGCCAGCAGCCTACCGGGGCAAGCCTACAATGAGCAGTTCTTC
TRBD2 NA TRBJ2-7 TRBV6-5 CASSYSGVAGDEQYF TGTGCCAGCAGTTACTCGGGGGTAGCGGGGGACGAGCAGTACTTC
NA NA TRBJ2-7 TRBV20-1 CSLSPYEQYF TGCAGCCTATCGCCCTACGAGCAGTACTTC
TRBD2 NA TRBJ2-1 TRBV6-6 CASSYSTSGSNNEQFF TGTGCCAGCAGTTACTCAACTAGCGGGAGCAACAATGAGCAGTTCTTC
NA NA TRBJ1-5 TRBV7-2 CASSFDIGNQPQHF TGTGCCAGCAGCTTCGACATTGGCAATCAGCCCCAGCATTTT
TRBD1 NA TRBJ2-7 TRBV6-6 CASRGQGNLAFGEQYF TGTGCCAGCAGGGGACAGGGAAATCTAGCGTTTGGCGAGCAGTACTTC
NA NA TRBJ1-2 TRBV5-1 CASSLEAGANYGYTF TGCGCCAGCAGCTTGGAGGCAGGAGCTAACTATGGCTACACCTTC
TRBD1 NA TRBJ1-2 TRBV7-2 CASSSRTGINYGYTF TGTGCCAGCAGCTCTCGGACAGGGATTAACTATGGCTACACCTTC
TRBD1 NA TRBJ1-1 TRBV5-1 CASSLDRGGTEAFF TGCGCCAGCAGCTTGGACAGGGGTGGCACTGAAGCTTTCTTT
TRBD1 NA TRBJ1-1 TRBV4-2 CASSQDNTGEGMNTEAFF TGTGCCAGCAGCCAAGATAATACAGGGGAAGGCATGAACACTGAAGCTTTCTTT
NA NA TRBJ2-7 TRBV10-1 CASSEGLSYEQYF TGCGCCAGCAGTGAGGGACTGTCCTACGAGCAGTACTTC
NA NA TRBJ2-3 TRBV15 CATSRDYVTDTQYF TGTGCCACCAGCAGAGATTACGTCACAGATACGCAGTATTTT
TRBD1 NA TRBJ1-1 TRBV2 CASSALGDRGNTEAFF TGTGCCAGCAGTGCCCTAGGGGACAGGGGGAACACTGAAGCTTTCTTT
NA NA TRBJ1-1 TRBV11-2 CASSLSREATEAFF TGTGCCAGCAGCTTAAGCAGGGAAGCAACTGAAGCTTTCTTT
NA NA TRBJ1-1 TRBV6-5 CASSYSAGVPEAFF TGTGCCAGCAGTTACTCAGCGGGGGTTCCTGAAGCTTTCTTT